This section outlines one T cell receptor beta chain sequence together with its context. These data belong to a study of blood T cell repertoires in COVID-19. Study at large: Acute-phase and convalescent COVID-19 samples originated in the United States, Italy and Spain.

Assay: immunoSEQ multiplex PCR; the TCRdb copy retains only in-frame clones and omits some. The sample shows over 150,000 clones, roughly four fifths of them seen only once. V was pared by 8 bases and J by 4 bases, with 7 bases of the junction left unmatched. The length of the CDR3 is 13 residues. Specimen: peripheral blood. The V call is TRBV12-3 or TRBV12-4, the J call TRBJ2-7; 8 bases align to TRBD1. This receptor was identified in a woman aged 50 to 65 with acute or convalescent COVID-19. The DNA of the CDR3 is TGTGCCAGCGATAGACAGGGGTCTTACGAGCAGTACTTC. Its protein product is CASDRQGSYEQYF.